These 8 T cell receptor beta chains were all obtained from the same sample, sequenced in a study of shared clonotypes between healthy human individuals. Assay used: immunoSEQ multiplex PCR; TCRdb lists only in-frame clones, some missing. The top ten clones hold 12% of a sample with more than 400,000 clones, 70% to 80% of them seen once. Sequencing was performed on PBMCs. These receptors all stem from a woman in her thirties or forties in good health. Some clones in this sample may be carry-over from other donors' samples.

The table lists this clone with a few counts. V and J are TRBV28 and TRBJ2-5; D is unclear. The CDR3 is made up of 13 amino acids. V shed 5 bases and J shed 5 bases, with 12 bases lying between them. Per the germline V gene, CDR1 is MDHEN and CDR2 is SYDVKM. The CDR3 region is CASSPGLGETQYF. The CDR3, as DNA: TGTGCCAGCAGTCCTGGGCTTGGGGAGACCCAGTACTTC.

This clone was counted at least ten times. The V gene is TRBV5-1, the J gene TRBJ1-2; TRBD1 aligns across 7 bases. V was pared by 5 bases and J by 4 bases, with 11 bases of the junction left unmatched. CDR1 is SGHRS and CDR2 is YFSETQ in the germline V gene. CDR3 length: 15 residues. The CDR3 DNA reads TGCGCCAGCAGTCCCACAGGGGACACGGCCTATGGCTACACCTTC. Its protein product is CASSPTGDTAYGYTF.

The chain uses TRBV27 and TRBJ2-3, with D perhaps assigned TRBD1 or TRBD2 (6 bases each). This CDR3 contains 15 residues. V lost 7 bases and J 0 bases, leaving 14 bases between the germline ends. Germline V lookup: CDR1 MNHEY, CDR2 SMNVEV (reference sequence). CDR3 sequence (DNA): TGTGCCAGCATTGATCGGGGGCTTAGCACAGATACGCAGTATTTT. This sequence encodes CASIDRGLSTDTQYF.

The chain joins TRBV4-2 to TRBJ2-4, with 9 bases identical to TRBD2. The CDR3 has 15 amino acids. CDR1 LGHNA and CDR2 YNFKEQ come from the germline V gene. Trimming cost V 6 bases and J 4 bases; bases outside gene matches: 7. The CDR3 DNA is TGTGCCAGCAGTGAAACTAGCGGGTATAAAAACATTCAGTACTTC. Its protein product is CASSETSGYKNIQYF.

This clone came up once. The chain recombines TRBV28 with TRBJ2-3, with 7 bases that match TRBD2. The CDR3 is 17 amino acids. Per the germline V gene, CDR1 is MDHEN and CDR2 is SYDVKM. V shed 3 bases and J 1 base; nucleotides not matched to a gene: 10. CDR3 loop: CASSLVASGPGTDTQYF. The CDR3 coding sequence is TGTGCCAGCAGTTTGGTCGCTAGCGGACCTGGCACAGATACGCAGTATTTT.

The V gene is TRBV19, the J gene TRBJ1-4; 7 nucleotides line up with TRBD1. V lost 5 bases and J lost 14; bases outside the gene matches: 8. CDR3 size: 12 residues. Germline loops: CDR1 LNHDA, CDR2 SQIVND (reference sequence). CDR3 loop: CASSARQGRLFF. DNA for the CDR3: TGTGCCAGTAGTGCGAGACAGGGAAGGCTGTTTTTT.

The chain is built from TRBV7-9 and TRBJ2-1, with TRBD1 identical over 10 bases. Germline assignment: CDR1 SEHNR and CDR2 FQNEAQ (reference sequence). CDR3 length: 15 residues. J gave up 5 bases and V 5 bases, and 6 bases lay outside the gene matches. As DNA, the CDR3 is TGTGCCAGCAGCCTAGGACAGGGGGTCAACAATGAGCAGTTCTTC. Encoded protein: CASSLGQGVNNEQFF.

A few counts support this clone. The genes are TRBV18 and TRBJ1-1, with 7 bases lining up with TRBD1. The V gene end was trimmed by 4 bases and the J gene end by 0 bases; junction bases not matched to a gene: 8. The CDR3 is 16 amino acids. Germline CDR1 reads KGHSH; CDR2 reads LQKENI. The CDR3 loop is CASSQKGAPVNTEAFF. Written as DNA, the CDR3 is TGTGCCAGCTCACAGAAGGGGGCCCCCGTGAACACTGAAGCTTTCTTT.